One and the same sample provided the 5 T cell receptor beta chains below, sequenced in a study of shared clonotypes between healthy human individuals. Some clones are missing from TCRdb's copy, which holds only in-frame ones; the method was immunoSEQ multiplex PCR. The data hold about 2.4 million clones, with 80% to 95% observed a single time. What was sequenced was naive CD4+ T cells from PBMCs. Specified subset: CD45RA+ positively selected. These receptors all stem from a man between 18 and 35 years old in good health. Some clones in this sample may be carry-over from other donors' samples.

The chain combines TRBV5-1 with TRBJ2-5; tentative D call: TRBD1 (6 bases). The CDR3 extends over 15 amino acids. The ends were cut back, 2 bases at V and 4 bases at J, with 15 bases in the middle. Per germline, CDR1 SGHRS and CDR2 YFSETQ. The CDR3, as DNA: TGCGCCAGCAGCTTACAAACAGGGCAGGGAGAGACCCAGTACTTC. Residues: CASSLQTGQGETQYF.

The V call is TRBV5-5, the J call TRBJ2-7; no reliable D call. The V end lost 0 bases, the J end lost 6 bases, and 10 bases lay between the germline ends. The CDR3 totals 13 residues. Germline CDR1 SGHKS, CDR2 YYEKEE (reference sequence). The CDR3 DNA follows: TGTGCCAGCAGCTTGGGCTTGTGGAGCGAGCAGTACTTC. Translating it yields CASSLGLWSEQYF. Complete variable domain (other parts from reference TRBV5-5 and TRBJ2-7): DAGVTQSPTHLIKTRGQQVTLRCSPISGHKSVSWYQQVLGQGPQFIFQYYEKEERGRGNFPDRFSARQFPNYSSELNVNALLLGDSALYLCASSLGLWSEQYFGPGTRLTVT.

The chain links TRBV5-8 to TRBJ2-7; tentative D call: TRBD1 (5 bases). V shed 2 bases and J shed 4 bases, with 25 bases lying between them. The CDR3 loop spans 18 amino acids. Germline-derived CDR1 and CDR2 are SGHTS and YDEGEE. CDR3 in amino acids: CASSLKRISTGYIYEQYF. The CDR3 nucleotides read TGTGCCAGCAGCTTAAAAAGAATCAGCACAGGCTATATTTACGAGCAGTACTTC.

CDR3 nucleotides: TGTGCCAGCAGTTTACGGCGAGGAGGGGTCTACGAGCAGTACTTC. Protein: CASSLRRGGVYEQYF. V usage is TRBV27 and J usage is TRBJ2-7; possibly TRBD2 for D (6 bases). CDR1 MNHEY and CDR2 SMNVEV come from the germline V gene (reference sequence). Deletions cut 2 bases from V and 3 bases from J, with 14 bases between. The CDR3 is 15 amino acids.

The chain combines TRBV25-1 with TRBJ2-3; no reliable D call. Germline CDR1 MGHDK, CDR2 SYGVNS. Trimming took off 5 bases at V and 6 bases at J, with 6 bases between the two ends. The CDR3 has 11 amino acids. The CDR3 sequence is CASSYLDTQYF. The CDR3, as DNA: TGTGCCAGCAGTTACCTTGATACGCAGTATTTT.